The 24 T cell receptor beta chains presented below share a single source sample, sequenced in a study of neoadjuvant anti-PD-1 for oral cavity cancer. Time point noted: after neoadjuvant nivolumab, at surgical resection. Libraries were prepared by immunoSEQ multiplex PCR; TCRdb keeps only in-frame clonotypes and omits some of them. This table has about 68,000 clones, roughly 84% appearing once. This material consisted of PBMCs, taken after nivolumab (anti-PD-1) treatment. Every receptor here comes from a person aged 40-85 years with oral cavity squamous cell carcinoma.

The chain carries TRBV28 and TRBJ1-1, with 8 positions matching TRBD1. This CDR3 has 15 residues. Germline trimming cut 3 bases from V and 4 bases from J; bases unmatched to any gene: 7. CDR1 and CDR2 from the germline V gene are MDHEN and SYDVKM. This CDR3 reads CASSFGQGVATEAFF. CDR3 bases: TGTGCCAGCAGTTTTGGACAGGGAGTAGCCACTGAAGCTTTCTTT.

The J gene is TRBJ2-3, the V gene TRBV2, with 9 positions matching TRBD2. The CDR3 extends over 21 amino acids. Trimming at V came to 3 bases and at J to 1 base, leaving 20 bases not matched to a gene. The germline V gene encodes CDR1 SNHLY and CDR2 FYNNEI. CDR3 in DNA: TGTGCCAGCAGTGAGGCAGTCGATAGCCCCATAGCGGGAGCTGGCACAGATACGCAGTATTTT. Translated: CASSEAVDSPIAGAGTDTQYF.

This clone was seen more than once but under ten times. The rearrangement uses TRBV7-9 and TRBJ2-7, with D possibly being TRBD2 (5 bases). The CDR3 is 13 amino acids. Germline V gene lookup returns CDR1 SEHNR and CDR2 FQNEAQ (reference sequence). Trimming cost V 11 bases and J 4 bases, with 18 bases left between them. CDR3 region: CALGSGMMYEQYF. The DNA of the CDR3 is TGTGCCTTAGGGTCGGGAATGATGTACGAGCAGTACTTC.

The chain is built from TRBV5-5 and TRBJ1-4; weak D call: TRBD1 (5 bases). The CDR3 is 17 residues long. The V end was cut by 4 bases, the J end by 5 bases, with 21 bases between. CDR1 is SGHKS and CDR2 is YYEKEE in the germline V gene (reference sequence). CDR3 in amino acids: CASSPDSPASANEKLFF. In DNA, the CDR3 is TGTGCCAGCAGCCCTGACAGTCCCGCGAGTGCGAATGAAAAACTGTTTTTT.

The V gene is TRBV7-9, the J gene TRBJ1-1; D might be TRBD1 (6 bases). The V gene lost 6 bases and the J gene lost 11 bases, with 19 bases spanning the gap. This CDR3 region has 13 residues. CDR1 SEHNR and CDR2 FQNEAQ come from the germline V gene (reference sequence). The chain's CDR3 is CASSLNREHQAFF. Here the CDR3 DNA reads TGTGCCAGCAGTTTAAACAGGGAGCATCAGGCTTTCTTT. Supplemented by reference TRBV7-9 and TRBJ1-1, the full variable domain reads DTGVSQNPRHKITKRGQNVTFRCDPISEHNRLYWYRQTLGQGPEFLTYFQNEAQLEKSRLLSDRFSAERPKGSFSTLEIQRTEQGDSAMYLCASSLNREHQAFFGQGTRLTVV.

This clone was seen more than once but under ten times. The CDR3 loop is CASSLQAGYYEQYF. The CDR3 DNA follows: TGTGCCAGCAGCTTACAGGCAGGGTACTACGAGCAGTACTTC. V and J are TRBV7-2 and TRBJ2-7, with D tentatively TRBD1 (5 bases). Trimming took off 2 bases at V and 3 bases at J, with 11 bases between the two ends. This CDR3 is built from 14 residues. CDR1 and CDR2 from the germline V gene are SGHTA and FQGNSA.

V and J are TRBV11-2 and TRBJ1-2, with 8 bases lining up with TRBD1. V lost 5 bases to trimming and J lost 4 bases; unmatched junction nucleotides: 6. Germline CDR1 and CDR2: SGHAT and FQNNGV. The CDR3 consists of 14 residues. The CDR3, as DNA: TGTGCCAGCAGCCGCGACAGGGGAGGCTATGGCTACACCTTC. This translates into CASSRDRGGYGYTF.

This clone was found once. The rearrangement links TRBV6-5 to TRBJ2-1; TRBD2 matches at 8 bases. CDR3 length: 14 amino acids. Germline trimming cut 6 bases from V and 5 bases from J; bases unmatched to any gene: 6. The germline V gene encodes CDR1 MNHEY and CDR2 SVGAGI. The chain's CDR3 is CASSRLAIHNEQFF. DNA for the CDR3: TGTGCCAGCAGCCGACTAGCGATCCACAATGAGCAGTTCTTC.

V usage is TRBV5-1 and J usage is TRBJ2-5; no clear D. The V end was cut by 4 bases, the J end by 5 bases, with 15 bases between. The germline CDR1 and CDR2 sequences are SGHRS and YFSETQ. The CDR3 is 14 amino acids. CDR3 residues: CASSRETVVETQYF. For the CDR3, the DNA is TGCGCCAGCAGCCGCGAAACCGTTGTTGAGACCCAGTACTTC.

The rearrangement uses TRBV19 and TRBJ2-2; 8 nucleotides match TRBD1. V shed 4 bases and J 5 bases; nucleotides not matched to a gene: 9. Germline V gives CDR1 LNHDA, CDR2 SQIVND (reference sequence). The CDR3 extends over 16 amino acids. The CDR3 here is CASSKRGQGRTGELFF. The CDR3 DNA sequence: TGTGCCAGTAGTAAACGAGGACAGGGAAGGACCGGGGAGCTGTTTTTT.

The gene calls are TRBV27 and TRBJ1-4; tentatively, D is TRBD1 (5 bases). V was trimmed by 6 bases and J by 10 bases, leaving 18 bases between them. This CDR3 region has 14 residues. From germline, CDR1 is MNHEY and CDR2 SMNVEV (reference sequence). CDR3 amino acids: CASRLGTGEGKLFF. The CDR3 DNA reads TGTGCCAGCAGACTGGGGACGGGAGAGGGAAAACTGTTTTTT. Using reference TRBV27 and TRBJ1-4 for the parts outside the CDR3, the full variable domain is EAQVTQNPRYLITVTGKKLTVTCSQNMNHEYMSWYRQDPGLGLRQIYYSMNVEVTDKGDVPEGYKVSRKEKRNFPLILESPSPNQTSLYFCASRLGTGEGKLFFGSGTQLSVL.

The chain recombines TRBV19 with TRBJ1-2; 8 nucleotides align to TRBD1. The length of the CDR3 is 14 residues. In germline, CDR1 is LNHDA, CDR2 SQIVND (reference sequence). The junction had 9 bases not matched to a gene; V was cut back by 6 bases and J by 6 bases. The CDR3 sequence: CASSLPGQDDGYTF. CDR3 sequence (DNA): TGTGCCAGTAGCCTACCGGGACAGGACGATGGCTACACCTTC.

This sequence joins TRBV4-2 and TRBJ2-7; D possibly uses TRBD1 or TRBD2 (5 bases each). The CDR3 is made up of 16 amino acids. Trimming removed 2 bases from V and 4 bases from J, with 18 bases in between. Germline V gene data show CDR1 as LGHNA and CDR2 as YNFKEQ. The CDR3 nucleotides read TGTGCCAGCAGCCAACACTCCGGGACCCGGTCATACGAGCAGTACTTC. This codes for CASSQHSGTRSYEQYF.

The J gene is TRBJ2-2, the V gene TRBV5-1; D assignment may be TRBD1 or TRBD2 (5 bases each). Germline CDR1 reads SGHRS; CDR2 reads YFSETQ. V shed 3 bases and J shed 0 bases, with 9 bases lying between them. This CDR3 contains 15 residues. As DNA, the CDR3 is TGCGCCAGCAGCTGGGGACGGGCGAACACCGGGGAGCTGTTTTTT. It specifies CASSWGRANTGELFF.

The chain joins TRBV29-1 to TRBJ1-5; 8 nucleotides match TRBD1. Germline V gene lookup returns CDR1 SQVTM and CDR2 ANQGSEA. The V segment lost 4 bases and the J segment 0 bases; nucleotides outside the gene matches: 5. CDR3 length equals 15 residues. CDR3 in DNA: TGCAGCGTTGGGGGACAGGACTATAGCAATCAGCCCCAGCATTTT. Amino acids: CSVGGQDYSNQPQHF.

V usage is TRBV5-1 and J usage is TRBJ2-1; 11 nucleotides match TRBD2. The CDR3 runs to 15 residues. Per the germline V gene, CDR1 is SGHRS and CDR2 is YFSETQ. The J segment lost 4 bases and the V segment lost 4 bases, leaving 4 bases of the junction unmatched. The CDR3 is CASSGLAGSYNEQFF. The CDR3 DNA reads TGCGCCAGCAGCGGACTAGCGGGTTCTTACAATGAGCAGTTCTTC.

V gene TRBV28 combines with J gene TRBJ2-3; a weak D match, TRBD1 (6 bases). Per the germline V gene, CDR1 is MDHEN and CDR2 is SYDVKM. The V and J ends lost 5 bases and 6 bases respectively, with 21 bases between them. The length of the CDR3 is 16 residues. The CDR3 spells CASSSPHRETFDTQYF. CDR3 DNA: TGTGCCAGCAGTAGTCCCCACAGGGAAACGTTTGATACGCAGTATTTT.

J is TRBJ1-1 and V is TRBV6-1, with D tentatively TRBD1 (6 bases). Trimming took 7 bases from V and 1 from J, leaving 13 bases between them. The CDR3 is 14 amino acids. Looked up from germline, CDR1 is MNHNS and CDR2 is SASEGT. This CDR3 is CASNPQGWNTEAFF. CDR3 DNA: TGTGCCAGCAACCCACAGGGTTGGAACACTGAAGCTTTCTTT.

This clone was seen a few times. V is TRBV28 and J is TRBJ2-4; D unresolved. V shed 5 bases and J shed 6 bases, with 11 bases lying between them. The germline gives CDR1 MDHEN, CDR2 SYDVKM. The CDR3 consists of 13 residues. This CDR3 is CASSADNPNIQYF. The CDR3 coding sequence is TGTGCCAGCAGTGCTGACAACCCAAACATTCAGTACTTC.

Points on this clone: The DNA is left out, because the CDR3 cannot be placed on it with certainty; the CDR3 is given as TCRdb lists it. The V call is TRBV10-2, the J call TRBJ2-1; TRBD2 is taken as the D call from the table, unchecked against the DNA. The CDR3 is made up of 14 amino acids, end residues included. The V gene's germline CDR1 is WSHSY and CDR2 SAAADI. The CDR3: CASSSGTRSNEQFF.

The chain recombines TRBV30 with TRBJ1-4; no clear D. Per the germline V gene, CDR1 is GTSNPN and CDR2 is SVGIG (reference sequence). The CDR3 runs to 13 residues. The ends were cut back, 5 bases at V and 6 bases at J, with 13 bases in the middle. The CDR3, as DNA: TGTGCCTGGGCTCACGGATGGGATGAAAAACTGTTTTTT. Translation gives CAWAHGWDEKLFF.

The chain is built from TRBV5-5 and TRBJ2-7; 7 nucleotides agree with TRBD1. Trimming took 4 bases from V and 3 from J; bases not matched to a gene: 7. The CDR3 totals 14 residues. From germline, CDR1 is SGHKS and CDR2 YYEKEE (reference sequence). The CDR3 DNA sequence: TGTGCCAGCAGCCGGACGACAGGGTACTACGAGCAGTACTTC. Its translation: CASSRTTGYYEQYF.

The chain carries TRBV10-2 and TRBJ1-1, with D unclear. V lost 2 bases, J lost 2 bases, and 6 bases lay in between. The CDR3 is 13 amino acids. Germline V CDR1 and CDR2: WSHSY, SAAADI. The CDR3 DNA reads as TGCGCCAGCAGTGAGGGGTTTAACACTGAAGCTTTCTTT. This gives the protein CASSEGFNTEAFF.

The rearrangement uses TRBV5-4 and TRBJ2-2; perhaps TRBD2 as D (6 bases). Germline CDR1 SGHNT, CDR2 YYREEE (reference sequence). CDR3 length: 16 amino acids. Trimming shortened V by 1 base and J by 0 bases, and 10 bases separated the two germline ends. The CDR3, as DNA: TGTGCCAGCAGCTTGCTCGCGGGGACGAACACCGGGGAGCTGTTTTTT. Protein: CASSLLAGTNTGELFF. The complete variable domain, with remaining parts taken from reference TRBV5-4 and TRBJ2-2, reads ETGVTQSPTHLIKTRGQQVTLRCSSQSGHNTVSWYQQALGQGPQFIFQYYREEENGRGNFPPRFSGLQFPNYSSELNVNALELDDSALYLCASSLLAGTNTGELFFGEGSRLTVL.